The 23 T cell receptor beta chains below were found in one sample sequenced in a study of cytomegalovirus exposure and HLA in healthy donors. 60 Vbeta and 13 Jbeta primers were used in PCR. Libraries were prepared by immunoSEQ multiplex PCR; TCRdb keeps only in-frame clonotypes and omits some of them. The sample holds fewer than 200,000 clones; roughly 90% are singletons and the top ten take over 0.2%. The sequencing sample was made of PBMCs. These receptors all come from a girl less than two years old in good health and CMV-seronegative.

The genes are TRBV19 and TRBJ2-2; the match to TRBD2 covers 9 bases. CDR3 length: 15 amino acids. Unmatched junction bases numbered 6, after V lost 3 bases and J lost 7 bases. Per germline, CDR1 LNHDA and CDR2 SQIVND (reference sequence). The CDR3 is CASSMRGGQVGELFF. CDR3 DNA: TGTGCCAGTAGTATGCGGGGGGGCCAGGTCGGGGAGCTGTTTTTT.

The genes are TRBV4-2 and TRBJ2-3; the match to TRBD1 covers 10 bases. V gave up 3 bases and J gave up 0 bases; unmatched junction bases: 12. CDR1 and CDR2 (germline): LGHNA, YNFKEQ. This CDR3 is 19 amino acids long. CDR3 residues: CASSHKTGGLETSTDTQYF. CDR3 in DNA: TGTGCCAGCAGCCACAAGACAGGGGGCTTAGAAACTAGCACAGATACGCAGTATTTT.

The V call is TRBV5-5, the J call TRBJ2-5; D perhaps matches TRBD1 (7 bases). The V end was cut by 4 bases, the J end by 1 base, with 14 bases between. Germline V gene data show CDR1 as SGHKS and CDR2 as YYEKEE (reference sequence). The CDR3 runs 15 residues. CDR3 in amino acids: CASSVYRGLQETQYF. The CDR3 DNA follows: TGTGCCAGCAGCGTATACAGGGGACTCCAAGAGACCCAGTACTTC.

This sequence joins TRBV2 and TRBJ1-1, with TRBD1 as a possible D gene (5 bases). CDR3 length equals 12 residues. The germline V gene has CDR1 SNHLY and CDR2 FYNNEI. The ends were cut back, 3 bases at V and 6 bases at J, with 8 bases in the middle. The CDR3 coding sequence is TGTGCCAGCAGTGAGGAGGGACCTGAAGCTTTCTTT. Translating it yields CASSEEGPEAFF.

The chain employs TRBV4-2 and TRBJ1-6, with 8 bases fitting TRBD1. V lost 1 base and J lost 10; bases outside the gene matches: 6. The germline gives CDR1 LGHNA, CDR2 YNFKEQ. This CDR3 has 15 residues. DNA for the CDR3: TGTGCCAGCAGCCAAGGACAGGGGAGCCCCTCACCCCTCCACTTT. Amino acids: CASSQGQGSPSPLHF.

The V call is TRBV20-1, the J call TRBJ2-3; D unresolved. The CDR3 is 11 amino acids. Germline CDR1 is DFQATT and CDR2 is SNEGSKA (reference sequence). The ends were cut back, 3 bases at V and 1 base at J, with 2 bases in the middle. CDR3 in amino acids: CSASGTDTQYF. CDR3 in DNA: TGCAGTGCTAGCGGCACAGATACGCAGTATTTT.

The genes are TRBV4-3 and TRBJ1-4, with 10 bases matching TRBD1. Germline V lookup: CDR1 LGHNA, CDR2 YSLEER. Trimming removed 4 bases from V and 7 bases from J; junction bases left unmatched: 6. This CDR3 spans 15 amino acids. The CDR3 spells CASSPGQGFGEKLFF. The CDR3 DNA sequence: TGCGCCAGCAGCCCGGGACAGGGGTTCGGTGAAAAACTGTTTTTT.

The rearrangement links TRBV4-2 to TRBJ2-2, with 12 bases matching TRBD2. This CDR3 spans 17 amino acids. The germline V gene has CDR1 LGHNA and CDR2 YNFKEQ. Losses at the gene ends were 2 bases for V and 6 bases for J; bases not matched to a gene: 7. CDR3 loop: CASSQLSSGGAPGELFF. The DNA for the CDR3 is TGTGCCAGCAGCCAATTGTCTAGCGGGGGGGCCCCCGGGGAGCTGTTTTTT.

This clone has a single count. This sequence joins TRBV4-1 and TRBJ2-7; D gene unclear. V gave up 1 base and J gave up 9 bases, with 10 bases separating them. The CDR3 runs 12 residues. Germline lookup yields CDR1 MGHRA and CDR2 YSYEKL. CDR3 amino acids: CASSQVVSRQYF. In DNA, the CDR3 is TGCGCCAGCAGCCAAGTGGTGTCTAGGCAGTACTTC.

As regards this clone: Germline is not matched at one junction end, which may reflect a read error. The rearrangement uses TRBV15 and TRBJ2-6; weak D call: TRBD2 (7 bases). This CDR3 has 20 amino acids. Germline assignment: CDR1 LNHNV and CDR2 YYDKDF (reference sequence). Written as DNA, the CDR3 is TGTGCCACCAGCAGAGATGAAGGGGGGGGAAGGTCAGGAGGGGCCAACGTCCTGCCTTTC. Translating gives CATSRDEGGGRSGGANVLPF.

This clone has just one count. V is TRBV6-5 and J is TRBJ1-5; a possible D gene is TRBD1 (5 bases). Trimming left V 2 bases short and J 0 bases short, with 8 bases between. CDR1 is MNHEY and CDR2 is SVGAGI in the germline V gene. This CDR3 is built from 15 residues. The CDR3 protein is CASSYGGDSNQPQHF. CDR3 sequence (DNA): TGTGCCAGCAGTTACGGGGGGGATAGCAATCAGCCCCAGCATTTT.

The chain has TRBV7-9 and TRBJ1-4; 12 bases line up with TRBD1. With V trimmed by 5 bases and J by 8 bases, 6 bases remained unmatched. Per germline, CDR1 SEHNR and CDR2 FQNEAQ (reference sequence). This CDR3 region has 15 residues. DNA of the CDR3: TGTGCCAGCAGCCAAAGGGACAGGGGGCGAGAAAAACTGTTTTTT. Translating it yields CASSQRDRGREKLFF.

This sequence joins TRBV18 and TRBJ1-2; D not certain. CDR3 length equals 14 residues. The V and J ends lost 2 bases and 4 bases respectively, with 11 bases between them. Germline V gene data show CDR1 as KGHSH and CDR2 as LQKENI. The CDR3 region is CASSPSDSIYGYTF. The CDR3 DNA sequence: TGTGCCAGCTCACCATCGGACTCGATCTATGGCTACACCTTC.

The chain joins TRBV6-5 to TRBJ1-2; 7 bases map to TRBD1. This CDR3 contains 15 residues. Trimming at V came to 2 bases and at J to 1 base, leaving 4 bases not matched to a gene. Germline CDR1 MNHEY, CDR2 SVGAGI. The CDR3 DNA follows: TGTGCCAGCAGTTACGGGCGACAGGGTAACTATGGCTACACCTTC. It yields the protein CASSYGRQGNYGYTF.

The genes are TRBV15 and TRBJ1-1, with a tentative D call TRBD1 (6 bases). Deletions cut 3 bases from V and 0 bases from J, with 11 bases between. CDR3 size: 15 residues. Germline V CDR1 and CDR2: LNHNV, YYDKDF (reference sequence). This CDR3 reads CATSSLGGLNTEAFF. CDR3 nucleotide sequence: TGTGCCACCAGCAGTCTCGGGGGGCTGAACACTGAAGCTTTCTTT.

V is TRBV10-1 and J is TRBJ2-1, with 8 nucleotides matching TRBD1. V was pared by 0 bases and J by 3 bases, with 1 base of the junction left unmatched. Per the germline V gene, CDR1 is WNHNN and CDR2 is SYGVQD (reference sequence). This CDR3 comprises 15 residues. In DNA, the CDR3 is TGCGCCAGCAGTGAGTCGGGACAGGTCTACAATGAGCAGTTCTTC. It translates to CASSESGQVYNEQFF.

This chain joins TRBV9 and TRBJ2-6; weak D call: TRBD2 (6 bases). Germline CDR1 SGDLS, CDR2 YYNGEE. V gave up 2 bases and J gave up 0 bases, with 27 bases separating them. CDR3 length: 22 residues. The CDR3 spells CASSVPEKWTTLRGSGANVLTF. The CDR3 region has the DNA TGTGCCAGCAGCGTTCCAGAGAAATGGACTACCCTACGTGGCTCTGGGGCCAACGTCCTGACTTTC. The full variable domain, rest sourced from reference TRBV9 and TRBJ2-6, is DSGVTQTPKHLITATGQRVTLRCSPRSGDLSVYWYQQSLDQGLQFLIQYYNGEERAKGNILERFSAQQFPDLHSELNLSSLELGDSALYFCASSVPEKWTTLRGSGANVLTFGAGSRLTVL.

The J gene is TRBJ1-2, the V gene TRBV6-5, with D unclear. V lost 1 base, J lost 7 bases, and 13 bases lay in between. The length of the CDR3 is 14 residues. CDR1 and CDR2 (germline): MNHEY, SVGAGI. CDR3 bases: TGTGCCAGCAGTTACTATCGGACTACGTCTGGCTACACCTTC. Translation gives CASSYYRTTSGYTF.

CDR3 nucleotides: TGTGCCAGCAGCTTGACGTCTCCGCGAGAGCAGTACTTC. Amino acids: CASSLTSPREQYF. The chain combines TRBV5-6 with TRBJ2-5; D uncertain. Germline V gene data show CDR1 as SGHDT and CDR2 as YYEEEE. CDR3 size: 13 residues. V gave up 1 base and J gave up 11 bases, with 15 bases separating them.

This clone occurred once. Different DNA sequences within this sample yield the same CDR3. The chain recombines TRBV18 with TRBJ2-5; D is ambiguous. The CDR3 runs 11 residues. Germline V gives CDR1 KGHSH, CDR2 LQKENI. V lost 3 bases and J 5 bases, leaving 4 bases between the germline ends. The CDR3 loop is CASSPEETQYF. The DNA of the CDR3 is TGTGCCAGCTCACCGGAGGAGACCCAGTACTTC.

The chain combines TRBV7-2 with TRBJ1-2; D gene ambiguous. Trimming took 5 bases from V and 0 from J, leaving 7 bases between them. The CDR3 loop spans 13 amino acids. The germline CDR1 and CDR2 sequences are SGHTA and FQGNSA. The CDR3 protein is CASSLGTNYGYTF. Here the CDR3 DNA reads TGTGCCAGCAGCCTCGGGACTAACTATGGCTACACCTTC.

V and J are TRBV10-3 and TRBJ1-1; 10 nucleotides match TRBD1. Germline loops: CDR1 ENHRY, CDR2 SYGVKD. V was clipped by 5 bases and J by 3 bases; unmatched bases: 6. CDR3 size: 15 residues. CDR3 protein: CAISPGQGVDTEAFF. CDR3 DNA: TGTGCCATCAGTCCCGGACAGGGGGTCGACACTGAAGCTTTCTTT.

V and J are TRBV30 and TRBJ1-6; 10 bases match TRBD1. The CDR3 runs 16 residues. Trimming at V came to 2 bases and at J to 13 bases, leaving 14 bases not matched to a gene. CDR1 and CDR2 (germline): GTSNPN, SVGIG (reference sequence). The CDR3 DNA reads as TGTGCCTGGAGTCGATCCCGGGACAGGGGTTTAGGGCCCCTCCACTTT. Its translation: CAWSRSRDRGLGPLHF.